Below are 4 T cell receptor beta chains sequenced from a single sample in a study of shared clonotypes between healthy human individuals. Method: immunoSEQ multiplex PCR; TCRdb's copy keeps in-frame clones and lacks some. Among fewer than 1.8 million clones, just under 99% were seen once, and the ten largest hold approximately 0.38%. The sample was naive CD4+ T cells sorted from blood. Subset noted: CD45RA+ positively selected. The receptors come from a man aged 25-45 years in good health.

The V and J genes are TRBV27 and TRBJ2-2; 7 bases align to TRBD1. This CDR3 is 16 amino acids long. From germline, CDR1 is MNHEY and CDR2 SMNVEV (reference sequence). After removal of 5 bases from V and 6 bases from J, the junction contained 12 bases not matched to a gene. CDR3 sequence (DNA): TGTGCCAGCAGTCCGAGACAGGGTCCGACAGCCGGGGAGCTGTTTTTT. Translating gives CASSPRQGPTAGELFF.

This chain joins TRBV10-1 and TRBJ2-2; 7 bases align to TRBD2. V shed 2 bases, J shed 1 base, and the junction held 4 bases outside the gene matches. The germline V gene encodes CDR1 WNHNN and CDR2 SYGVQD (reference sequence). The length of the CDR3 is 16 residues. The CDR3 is CASSEGLGQNTGELFF. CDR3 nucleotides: TGCGCCAGCAGTGAGGGACTAGGACAGAACACCGGGGAGCTGTTTTTT.

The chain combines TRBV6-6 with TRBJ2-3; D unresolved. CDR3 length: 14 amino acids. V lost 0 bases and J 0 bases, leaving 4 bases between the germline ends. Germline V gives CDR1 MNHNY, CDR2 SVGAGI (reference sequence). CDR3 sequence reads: CASSYSRSTDTQYF. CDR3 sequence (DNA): TGTGCCAGCAGTTACTCGAGGAGCACAGATACGCAGTATTTT.

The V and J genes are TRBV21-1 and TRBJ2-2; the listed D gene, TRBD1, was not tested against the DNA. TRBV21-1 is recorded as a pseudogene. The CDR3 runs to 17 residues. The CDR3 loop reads CASSNVDKPQNTGELFF. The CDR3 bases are TGTGCCAGCAGCAACGTCGACAAGCCTCAGAACACCGGGGAGCTGTTTTTT.